The 19 T cell receptor beta chains below all came from one sample that was sequenced in a study of shared T cell receptors in the human thymus. TCRdb's table, derived via immunoSEQ multiplex PCR, lists solely in-frame clones and lacks some. The table lists hundreds of thousands of clones, approximately 87% of them singletons. This sample was shared with a second study, whose subject was human thymus T cells.

Sample: thymocytes. The receptor source for this set is a boy under two years old with a congenital heart defect.

The genes are TRBV29-1 and TRBJ2-7; weak D call: TRBD2 (6 bases). V was pared by 3 bases and J by 4 bases, with 22 bases between. Germline CDR1 and CDR2: SQVTM and ANQGSEA. CDR3 length: 16 residues. Written as DNA, the CDR3 is TGCAGCGTTGAGGGCCTAGCGCAGACTAAGGGGTACGAGCAGTACTTC. Its protein is CSVEGLAQTKGYEQYF.

The chain links TRBV6-1 to TRBJ2-1, with 8 positions matching TRBD2. Germline values: CDR1 MNHNS, CDR2 SASEGT. CDR3 length: 15 amino acids. V lost 3 bases and J lost 5; bases outside the gene matches: 6. CDR3 in DNA: TGTGCCAGCAGTGATTGGATAGCGGGGAACAATGAGCAGTTCTTC. Translation gives CASSDWIAGNNEQFF.

The chain uses TRBV19 and TRBJ2-3; 7 bases line up with TRBD1. V shed 7 bases and J 3 bases; nucleotides not matched to a gene: 4. The CDR3 contains 13 residues. Germline loops: CDR1 LNHDA, CDR2 SQIVND (reference sequence). The CDR3 region is CASKGAKTDTQYF. CDR3 coding DNA: TGTGCCAGTAAGGGGGCTAAAACAGATACGCAGTATTTT.

The chain joins TRBV5-6 to TRBJ1-2; 7 positions agree with TRBD1. With 7 bases clipped from V and 8 bases from J, the junction kept 8 bases outside the gene matches. There are 12 residues in the CDR3. Germline CDR1 SGHDT, CDR2 YYEEEE. The CDR3 bases are TGTGCCAGCTTCGACAGGGCTGGCGGCTACACCTTC. It codes for CASFDRAGGYTF.

This clone has a handful of counts. The rearrangement links TRBV6-5 to TRBJ2-7; TRBD2 is a possible D gene (6 bases). The V gene's germline CDR1 is MNHEY and CDR2 SVGAGI. Trimming pared 6 bases from V and 5 bases from J, leaving 17 bases between. The CDR3 loop spans 14 amino acids. DNA for the CDR3: TGTGCCAGCAGGCTCGACGGGAGCGGCGACGAGCAGTACTTC. Its protein is CASRLDGSGDEQYF.

The rearrangement uses TRBV4-3 and TRBJ2-1, with 14 bases identical to TRBD2. The CDR3 spans 19 residues. Germline CDR1 reads LGHNA; CDR2 reads YSLEER. V was clipped by 2 bases and J by 4 bases; unmatched bases: 10. Written as DNA, the CDR3 is TGCGCCAGCAGCCAAAAAACAACGACTAGCGGGAGGGTATACAATGAGCAGTTCTTC. Translation gives CASSQKTTTSGRVYNEQFF.

V gene TRBV12-5 combines with J gene TRBJ1-2; weak D call: TRBD1 (6 bases). V lost 5 bases and J lost 4, with 11 bases in between. Germline lookup yields CDR1 LGHNT and CDR2 FRNRAP. This CDR3 comprises 13 residues. Written as DNA, the CDR3 is TGTGCTAGTGGTCTAGGGGGGGCCTATGGCTACACCTTC. It is translated as CASGLGGAYGYTF.

V is TRBV6-5 and J is TRBJ1-2; D perhaps matches TRBD1 (6 bases). Germline loops: CDR1 MNHEY, CDR2 SVGAGI. V gave up 7 bases and J gave up 8 bases, with 17 bases separating them. This CDR3 is built from 13 residues. CDR3 amino acids: CASTFLQGGGYTF. The CDR3 bases are TGTGCCAGCACCTTTTTACAGGGAGGGGGCTACACCTTC.

V is TRBV11-3 and J is TRBJ2-7; 8 bases agree with TRBD2. With 5 bases clipped from V and 4 bases from J, the junction kept 22 bases outside the gene matches. Germline V gene lookup returns CDR1 SGHNT and CDR2 YENEEA. This CDR3 region has 19 residues. CDR3 sequence reads: CASSPGRREGRSVRYEQYF. CDR3 sequence (DNA): TGTGCCAGCAGCCCAGGTCGACGGGAGGGCCGTTCGGTTAGGTACGAGCAGTACTTC.

The chain links TRBV18 to TRBJ1-1; no firm D call. V was clipped by 1 base and J by 6 bases, with 12 bases between them. The CDR3 runs 14 residues. CDR1 KGHSH and CDR2 LQKENI come from the germline V gene. The CDR3 loop is CASSPHYREAEAFF. As DNA, the CDR3 is TGTGCCAGCTCACCACATTATCGGGAAGCTGAAGCTTTCTTT.

The V gene is TRBV14, the J gene TRBJ1-2; TRBD1 agrees at 10 bases. Germline CDR1 and CDR2: SGHDN and FVKESK. This CDR3 has 17 amino acids. V lost 4 bases, J lost 5 bases, and 13 bases stayed unmatched. The CDR3 coding sequence is TGTGCCAGCAGCCCACTAAGGGGGACAGGGGCTTTATATGGCTACACCTTC. Translated, it gives CASSPLRGTGALYGYTF.

This sequence joins TRBV6-5 and TRBJ2-7; TRBD1 matches 7 bases. Germline V gene data show CDR1 as MNHEY and CDR2 as SVGAGI. The ends lost 5 bases at V and 2 bases at J; junction bases unmatched: 6. The CDR3 is 14 residues long. CDR3 sequence: CASSNRDRTYEQYF. CDR3 sequence (DNA): TGTGCCAGCAGTAACCGGGACAGAACCTACGAGCAGTACTTC.

The chain is built from TRBV19 and TRBJ2-4; 10 positions agree with TRBD1. This CDR3 is built from 13 residues. Trimming at V came to 7 bases and at J to 8 bases, leaving 5 bases not matched to a gene. Looked up from germline, CDR1 is LNHDA and CDR2 is SQIVND (reference sequence). In nucleotides, the CDR3 is TGTGCCAGTATCGGACAGGGGGGTGACATTCAGTACTTC. This translates into CASIGQGGDIQYF.

The chain couples TRBV12-5 to TRBJ1-2; weak D call: TRBD1 (6 bases). Germline V gene sequence: CDR1 LGHNT, CDR2 FRNRAP. V was cut by 7 bases and J by 5 bases, with 23 bases left in between. The length of the CDR3 is 16 residues. The CDR3 sequence: CASARSRGGPSYGYTF. The CDR3 DNA follows: TGTGCTAGTGCCCGAAGTAGGGGGGGGCCCTCATATGGCTACACCTTC.

The rearrangement links TRBV29-1 to TRBJ2-3; D may be TRBD2 (6 bases). Looked up from germline, CDR1 is SQVTM and CDR2 is ANQGSEA. V lost 6 bases and J 2 bases, leaving 15 bases between the germline ends. The CDR3 has 14 residues. The CDR3 loop reads CSVTGGLVTDTQYF. In DNA, the CDR3 is TGCAGCGTCACTGGAGGGCTCGTCACAGATACGCAGTATTTT.

This CDR3 is CASSDAGGTYNEQFF. CDR3 bases: TGTGCCAGCAGCGATGCGGGCGGAACTTACAATGAGCAGTTCTTC. The gene calls are TRBV27 and TRBJ2-1, with D possibly matching TRBD2 (5 bases). This CDR3 has 15 amino acids. The germline gives CDR1 MNHEY, CDR2 SMNVEV (reference sequence). V was cut by 6 bases and J by 4 bases, with 16 bases left in between.

The V gene is TRBV5-1, the J gene TRBJ2-7; 7 bases map to TRBD1. The germline V gene has CDR1 SGHRS and CDR2 YFSETQ. V lost 3 bases and J lost 3; bases outside the gene matches: 6. The CDR3 has 14 amino acids. DNA of the CDR3: TGCGCCAGCAGCTCCCCGGGACAGAGCTACGAGCAGTACTTC. Its translation is CASSSPGQSYEQYF. Together with reference TRBV5-1 and TRBJ2-7, the CDR3 gives the full variable domain: KAGVTQTPRYLIKTRGQQVTLSCSPISGHRSVSWYQQTPGQGLQFLFEYFSETQRNKGNFPGRFSGRQFSNSRSEMNVSTLELGDSALYLCASSSPGQSYEQYFGPGTRLTVT.

The V call is TRBV30, the J call TRBJ1-3, with a weak D call TRBD1 (6 bases). V was shortened by 2 bases and J by 8 bases, with 16 bases between the two germline ends. Germline lookup yields CDR1 GTSNPN and CDR2 SVGIG (reference sequence). CDR3 length: 14 amino acids. The DNA of the CDR3 is TGTGCCTGGAGTAGAGGAACAGGGAGATACACCATATATTTT. The encoded protein is CAWSRGTGRYTIYF.

The chain is built from TRBV19 and TRBJ1-5, with 7 bases matching TRBD1. The CDR3 extends over 15 amino acids. Losses at the gene ends were 7 bases for V and 1 base for J; bases not matched to a gene: 7. The germline V gene has CDR1 LNHDA and CDR2 SQIVND (reference sequence). The CDR3 coding sequence is TGTGCCAGTACCAAGGGACAGCAGAGCAATCAGCCCCAGCATTTT. It specifies CASTKGQQSNQPQHF.